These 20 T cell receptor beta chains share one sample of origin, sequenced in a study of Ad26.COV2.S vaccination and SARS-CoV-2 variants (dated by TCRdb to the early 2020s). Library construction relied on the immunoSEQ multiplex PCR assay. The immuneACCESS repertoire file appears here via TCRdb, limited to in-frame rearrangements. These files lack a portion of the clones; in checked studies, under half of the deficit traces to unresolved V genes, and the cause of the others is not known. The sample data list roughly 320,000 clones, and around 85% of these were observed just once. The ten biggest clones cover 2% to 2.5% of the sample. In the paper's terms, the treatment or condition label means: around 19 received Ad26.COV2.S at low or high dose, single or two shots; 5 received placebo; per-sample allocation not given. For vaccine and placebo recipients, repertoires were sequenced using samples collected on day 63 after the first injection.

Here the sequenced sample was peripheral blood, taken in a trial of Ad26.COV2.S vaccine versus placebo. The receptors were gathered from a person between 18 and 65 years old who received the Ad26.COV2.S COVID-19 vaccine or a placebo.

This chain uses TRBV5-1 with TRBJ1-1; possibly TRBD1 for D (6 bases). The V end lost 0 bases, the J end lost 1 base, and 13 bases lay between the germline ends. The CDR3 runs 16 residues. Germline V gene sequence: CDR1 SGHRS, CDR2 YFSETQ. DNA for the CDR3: TGCGCCAGCAGCTTGGACTTCCGGACAGAGAACACTGAAGCTTTCTTT. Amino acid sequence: CASSLDFRTENTEAFF.

Written as DNA, the CDR3 is TGTGCCAGCAGTTTATTGGCAAATTCCTACGAGCAGTACTTC. It translates to CASSLLANSYEQYF. The chain employs TRBV28 and TRBJ2-7; D is undetermined. V lost 1 base to trimming and J lost 1 base, with 8 bases between them. CDR1 is MDHEN, CDR2 SYDVKM, per germline. CDR3 size: 14 residues.

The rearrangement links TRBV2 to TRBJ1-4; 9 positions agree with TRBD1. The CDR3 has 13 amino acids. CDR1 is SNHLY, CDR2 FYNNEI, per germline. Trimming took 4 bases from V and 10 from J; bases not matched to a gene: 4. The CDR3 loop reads CASSAGQGVKLFF. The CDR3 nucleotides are TGTGCCAGCAGTGCGGGACAGGGAGTAAAACTGTTTTTT.

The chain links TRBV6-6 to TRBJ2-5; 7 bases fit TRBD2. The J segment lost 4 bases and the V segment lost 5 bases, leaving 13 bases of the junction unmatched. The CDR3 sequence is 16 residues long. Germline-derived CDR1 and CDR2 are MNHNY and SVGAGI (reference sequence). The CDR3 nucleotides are TGTGCCAGCAGTCCCCTTTGGTCTAGCGGCCCAGAGACCCAGTACTTC. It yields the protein CASSPLWSSGPETQYF.

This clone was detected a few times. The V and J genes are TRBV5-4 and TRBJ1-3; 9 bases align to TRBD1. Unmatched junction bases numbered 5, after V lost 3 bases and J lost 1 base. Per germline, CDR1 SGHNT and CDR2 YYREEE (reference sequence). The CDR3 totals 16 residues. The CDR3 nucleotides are TGTGCCAGCAGCTATACAGGGGGCACGTCTGGAAACACCATATATTTT. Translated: CASSYTGGTSGNTIYF.

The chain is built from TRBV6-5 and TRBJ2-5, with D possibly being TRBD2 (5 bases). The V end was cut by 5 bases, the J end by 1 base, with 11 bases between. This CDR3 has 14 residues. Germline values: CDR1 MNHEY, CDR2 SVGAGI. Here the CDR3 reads CASSPYGVQETQYF. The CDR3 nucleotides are TGTGCCAGCAGTCCCTACGGGGTCCAAGAGACCCAGTACTTC.

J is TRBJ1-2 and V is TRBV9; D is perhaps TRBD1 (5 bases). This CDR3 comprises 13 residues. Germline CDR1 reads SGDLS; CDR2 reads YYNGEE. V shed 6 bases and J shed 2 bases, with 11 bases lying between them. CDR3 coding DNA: TGTGCCAGCACCCGGGACGGAAACTATGGCTACACCTTC. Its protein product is CASTRDGNYGYTF.

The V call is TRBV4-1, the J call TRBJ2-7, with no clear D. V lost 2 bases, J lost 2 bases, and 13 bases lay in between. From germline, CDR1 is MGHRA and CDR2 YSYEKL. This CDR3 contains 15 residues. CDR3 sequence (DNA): TGCGCCAGCAGCCAACTTTACCAGGTTACCTACGAGCAGTACTTC. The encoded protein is CASSQLYQVTYEQYF.

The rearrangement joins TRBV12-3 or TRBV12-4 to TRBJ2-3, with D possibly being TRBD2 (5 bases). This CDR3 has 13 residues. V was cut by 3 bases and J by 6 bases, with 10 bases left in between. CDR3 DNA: TGTGCCAGCAGTTTGCGTGGGGAGGATACGCAGTATTTT. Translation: CASSLRGEDTQYF.

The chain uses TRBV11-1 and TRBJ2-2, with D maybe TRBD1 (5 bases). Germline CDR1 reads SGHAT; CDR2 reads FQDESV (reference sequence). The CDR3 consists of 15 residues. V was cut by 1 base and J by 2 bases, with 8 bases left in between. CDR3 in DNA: TGTGCCAGCAGCTTAGAGGGGCCAAACACCGGGGAGCTGTTTTTT. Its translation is CASSLEGPNTGELFF.

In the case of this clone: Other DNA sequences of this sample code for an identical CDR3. CDR3 region: CASSLEGNTEAFF. CDR3 nucleotides: TGTGCCAGCAGCTTAGAGGGAAACACTGAAGCTTTCTTT. V usage is TRBV7-9 and J usage is TRBJ1-1; D unclear. Germline V gives CDR1 SEHNR, CDR2 FQNEAQ (reference sequence). The V gene lost 1 base and the J gene lost 2 bases, with 5 bases spanning the gap. The CDR3 loop spans 13 amino acids.

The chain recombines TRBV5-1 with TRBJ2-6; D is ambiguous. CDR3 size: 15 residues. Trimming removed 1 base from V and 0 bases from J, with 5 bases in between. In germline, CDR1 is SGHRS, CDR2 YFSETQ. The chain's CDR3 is CASSLIYSGANVLTF. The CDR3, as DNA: TGCGCCAGCAGCTTGATCTACTCTGGGGCCAACGTCCTGACTTTC.

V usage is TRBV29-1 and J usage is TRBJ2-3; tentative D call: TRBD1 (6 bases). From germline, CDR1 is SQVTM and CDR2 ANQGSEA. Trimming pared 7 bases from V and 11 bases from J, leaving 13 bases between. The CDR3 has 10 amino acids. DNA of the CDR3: TGCAGCGCTGGTGGACAGTTGCAGTATTTT. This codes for CSAGGQLQYF.

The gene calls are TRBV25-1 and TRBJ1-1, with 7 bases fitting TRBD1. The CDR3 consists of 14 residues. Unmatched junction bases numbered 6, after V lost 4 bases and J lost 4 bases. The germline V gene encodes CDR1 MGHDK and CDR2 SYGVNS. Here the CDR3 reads CASSATGVRTEAFF. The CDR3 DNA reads TGTGCCAGCAGTGCAACAGGGGTCCGCACTGAAGCTTTCTTT.

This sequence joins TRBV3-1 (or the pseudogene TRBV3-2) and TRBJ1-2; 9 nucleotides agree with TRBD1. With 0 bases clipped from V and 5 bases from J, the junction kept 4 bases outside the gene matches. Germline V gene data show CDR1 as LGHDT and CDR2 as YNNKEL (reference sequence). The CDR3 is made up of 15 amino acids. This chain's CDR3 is CASSQDWDRDYGYTF. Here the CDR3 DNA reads TGTGCCAGCAGCCAAGATTGGGACAGGGATTATGGCTACACCTTC.

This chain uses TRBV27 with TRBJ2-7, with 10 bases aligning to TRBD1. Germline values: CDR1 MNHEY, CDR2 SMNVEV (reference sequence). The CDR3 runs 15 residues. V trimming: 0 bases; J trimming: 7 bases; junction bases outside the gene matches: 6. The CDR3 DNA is TGTGCCAGCAGTTTATCCCGGGGACAGGGGAGAGAGCAGTACTTC. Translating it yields CASSLSRGQGREQYF.

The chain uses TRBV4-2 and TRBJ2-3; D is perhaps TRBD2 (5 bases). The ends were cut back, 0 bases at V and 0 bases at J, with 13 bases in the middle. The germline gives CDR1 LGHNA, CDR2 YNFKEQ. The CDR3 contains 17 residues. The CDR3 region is CASSQDFTAVSTDTQYF. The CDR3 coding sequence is TGTGCCAGCAGCCAAGATTTCACAGCGGTAAGCACAGATACGCAGTATTTT.

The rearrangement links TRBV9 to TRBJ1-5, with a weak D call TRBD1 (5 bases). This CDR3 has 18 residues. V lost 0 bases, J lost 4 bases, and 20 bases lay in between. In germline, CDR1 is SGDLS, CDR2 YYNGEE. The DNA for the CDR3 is TGTGCCAGCAGCGTAGAGTTAGGGGAACCCCACTTGAATCAGCCCCAGCATTTT. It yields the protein CASSVELGEPHLNQPQHF.

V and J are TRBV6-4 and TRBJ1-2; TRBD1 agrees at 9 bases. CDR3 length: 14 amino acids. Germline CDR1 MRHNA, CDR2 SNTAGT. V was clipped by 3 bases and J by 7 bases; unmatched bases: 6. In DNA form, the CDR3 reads TGTGCCAGCAGTGATGGACAGGGGAGAGGTGGCTACACCTTC. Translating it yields CASSDGQGRGGYTF.

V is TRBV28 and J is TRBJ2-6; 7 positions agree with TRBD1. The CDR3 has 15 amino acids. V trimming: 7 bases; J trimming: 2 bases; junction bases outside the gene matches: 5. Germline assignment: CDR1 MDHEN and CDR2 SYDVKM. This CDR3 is CASTRQGTGANVLTF. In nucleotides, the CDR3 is TGTGCCAGCACCAGACAGGGCACTGGGGCCAACGTCCTGACTTTC.